This T cell receptor beta chain was captured by sequencing in a study of patients and donors after allogeneic stem cell transplantation. TCRdb re-called the RT-PCR reads through MiXCR, storing one row per CDR3 protein. The table has roughly 960,000 distinct CDR3 sequences, over 15% seen once. Per germline, CDR1 DFQATT and CDR2 SNEGSKA (reference sequence). V lost 4 bases, J lost 5 bases, and 5 bases stayed unmatched. This CDR3 region has 13 residues. The TCR originated in a human donor who was either an allogeneic HSCT recipient or a stem cell or donor lymphocyte infusion donor (not recorded which). It is not recorded whose cells these are; they may come from a transplant donor. V gene TRBV20-1 combines with J gene TRBJ2-1; 7 nucleotides line up with TRBD2. The sequenced material came from blood, either unsorted or a sorted T cell fraction (not recorded which). In DNA form, the CDR3 reads TGCAGTGCTACTCGTCGGGAGGACAATGAGCAGTTCTTC. Protein: CSATRREDNEQFF.